This T cell receptor beta chain was identified during a study of blood T cells in healthy people across ages. V shed 0 bases and J shed 7 bases, with 9 bases lying between them. Germline loops: CDR1 SGHTA, CDR2 FQGNSA. The CDR3 has 13 residues. The second PCR ran roughly 6 to 11 cycles with a sample-barcoded 5' primer and J-beta primers. TCRdb fed the 5' RACE reads into MiXCR, producing one record per CDR3 protein. Of over 1,500,000 distinct CDR3 sequences listed, 30% to 40% are singletons. The table lists this clonotype with a few counts. This rearrangement joins TRBV7-2 to TRBJ1-2, with unresolved D. The sample comprised blood. The receptor comes from a human donor in good health. The DNA for the CDR3 is TGTGCCAGCAGCTTAGCGGCAGGCGTTGGCTACACCTTC. This translates into CASSLAAGVGYTF.